This TCR beta chain emerged from a study of cytomegalovirus exposure and HLA in healthy donors. Study-wide results and caveats: In an earlier analysis, most TCR beta V segments were productive about 87% or about 30% of the time.

PCR primers comprised 60 Vbeta and 13 Jbeta primers. TCRdb keeps only in-frame clones here, not all; method: immunoSEQ multiplex PCR. The sample contains 90,000 to 150,000 clones, approximately 79% of which appear only once. V was trimmed by 0 bases and J by 1 base, leaving 7 bases between them. CDR1 is SGHKS, CDR2 YYEKEE, per germline (reference sequence). CDR3 size: 14 residues. In regard to this clone: The antigen is unknown.

The sequence came from a man aged 50 to 60 in good health and CMV-seropositive. This chain connects TRBV5-5 to TRBJ2-5; no clear D gene. Source material: PBMCs. In DNA, the CDR3 is TGTGCCAGCAGCTTGGAACAAATCCAAGAGACCCAGTACTTC. Protein sequence: CASSLEQIQETQYF.